These 20 T cell receptor beta chains share one sample of origin, sequenced in a study of shared clonotypes between healthy human individuals. Naive CD8 cells lacked CD45RO, underwent positive selection for CCR7 and left out terminally differentiated effector memory CD45RA+ cells. Method: immunoSEQ multiplex PCR; TCRdb's copy keeps in-frame clones and lacks some. The sample records about 1,900,000 clones, 85% to 95% being singletons. The sequenced sample consisted of naive CD8+ T cells sorted from blood. Receptors were obtained from a man between 18 and 35 years old in good health.

The rearrangement joins TRBV27 to TRBJ1-2, with 12 bases fitting TRBD1. Germline V gene sequence: CDR1 MNHEY, CDR2 SMNVEV (reference sequence). The CDR3 covers 16 residues. J gave up 10 bases and V 0 bases, and 9 bases lay outside the gene matches. This chain's CDR3 is CASSLSIRGQGANYTF. As DNA, the CDR3 is TGTGCCAGCAGTTTATCGATTCGGGGACAGGGGGCGAACTACACCTTC.

The count of this clone is one. V is TRBV4-1 and J is TRBJ2-1; D is possibly TRBD2 (6 bases). This CDR3 comprises 18 residues. Trimming removed 0 bases at V and 0 bases at J, with 15 bases between. Per the germline V gene, CDR1 is MGHRA and CDR2 is YSYEKL. CDR3 nucleotides: TGCGCCAGCAGCCAAGATTTCGCAGCGGGTTTCTCCTACAATGAGCAGTTCTTC. Amino acid sequence: CASSQDFAAGFSYNEQFF.

The rearrangement joins TRBV11-2 to TRBJ2-2; TRBD2 agrees at 8 bases. The CDR3 covers 18 residues. CDR1 is SGHAT, CDR2 FQNNGV, per germline. With 5 bases clipped from V and 3 bases from J, the junction kept 14 bases outside the gene matches. CDR3 bases: TGTGCCAGCAGCCTCGGATGGTCGGGAGGGCCTTACACCGGGGAGCTGTTTTTT. It specifies CASSLGWSGGPYTGELFF.

To note about this clone: The same CDR3 can be traced to other DNA sequences in this sample. The rearrangement uses TRBV5-8 and TRBJ2-5; D gene unclear. V dropped 0 bases and J dropped 1 base, with 10 bases sitting between them. Germline V gene data show CDR1 as SGHTS and CDR2 as YDEGEE. This CDR3 has 15 amino acids. The CDR3 loop is CASSLGSGGQETQYF. CDR3 nucleotides: TGTGCCAGCAGCTTGGGGTCGGGCGGCCAAGAGACCCAGTACTTC.

The chain uses TRBV7-3 and TRBJ2-7; 7 nucleotides line up with TRBD2. The CDR3 has 15 amino acids. The germline CDR1 and CDR2 sequences are SGHTA and FQGTGA. The V and J ends lost 5 bases and 0 bases, in that order; junction bases with no gene match: 7. Here the CDR3 reads CASSPGGGGSYEQYF. In DNA, the CDR3 is TGTGCCAGCAGCCCGGGGGGAGGAGGCTCCTACGAGCAGTACTTC.

The DNA of the CDR3 is TGTGCCAGCAGCTGGACTAGCGGGACCTACGAGCAGTACTTC. Translating it yields CASSWTSGTYEQYF. The chain has TRBV5-4 and TRBJ2-7; 12 bases align to TRBD2. Germline assignment: CDR1 SGHNT and CDR2 YYREEE (reference sequence). V gave up 3 bases and J gave up 2 bases; unmatched junction bases: 0. The CDR3 consists of 14 residues.

V gene TRBV5-1 combines with J gene TRBJ2-3, with 7 bases aligning to TRBD2. V trimming: 6 bases; J trimming: 3 bases; junction bases outside the gene matches: 19. The CDR3 runs to 18 residues. The germline V gene has CDR1 SGHRS and CDR2 YFSETQ. Here the CDR3 DNA reads TGCGCCAGCACTCGTAGAACCCAACGCGGGAGTACGACAGATACGCAGTATTTT. Translated, it gives CASTRRTQRGSTTDTQYF.

Concerning this clone itself: The same CDR3 also results from other DNA sequences found in this sample. The chain has TRBV27 and TRBJ2-3; 7 bases are shared with TRBD1. The CDR3 runs to 14 residues. V was clipped by 4 bases and J by 1 base; unmatched bases: 2. The germline V gene has CDR1 MNHEY and CDR2 SMNVEV (reference sequence). This chain's CDR3 is CASSSGTGTDTQYF. For the CDR3, the DNA is TGTGCCAGCAGTTCCGGGACAGGCACAGATACGCAGTATTTT.

In this sample, this clone turned up once. The J gene is TRBJ2-5, the V gene TRBV19; D call uncertain. CDR1 is LNHDA and CDR2 is SQIVND in the germline V gene (reference sequence). V was clipped by 5 bases and J by 1 base, with 11 bases between them. The CDR3 runs 14 residues. The CDR3 loop is CASSPYATQETQYF. The CDR3 region has the DNA TGTGCCAGTAGTCCCTATGCGACCCAAGAGACCCAGTACTTC.

A note on this clone: This sample also contains other DNA sequences that code for the same CDR3. CDR3 in amino acids: CASSLADRAYEQYF. The CDR3 DNA is TGTGCCAGCAGCCTGGCGGACAGGGCCTACGAGCAGTACTTC. The rearrangement links TRBV7-9 to TRBJ2-7; 8 nucleotides agree with TRBD1. The CDR3 covers 14 residues. Germline values: CDR1 SEHNR, CDR2 FQNEAQ (reference sequence). Trimming cost V 5 bases and J 2 bases; bases outside gene matches: 5.

The chain uses TRBV11-2 and TRBJ2-3, with D maybe TRBD1 (5 bases). Looked up from germline, CDR1 is SGHAT and CDR2 is FQNNGV. The CDR3 sequence is 15 residues long. V was pared by 5 bases and J by 2 bases, with 14 bases between. CDR3 protein: CASSALGAITDTQYF. Written as DNA, the CDR3 is TGTGCCAGCAGCGCTCTAGGGGCTATCACAGATACGCAGTATTTT.

The V call is TRBV11-3, the J call TRBJ1-2; no reliable D call. The germline gives CDR1 SGHNT, CDR2 YENEEA. The CDR3 loop spans 13 amino acids. Trimming removed 0 bases from V and 5 bases from J, with 7 bases in between. The CDR3 loop reads CASSLDLIYGYTF. In DNA form, the CDR3 reads TGTGCCAGCAGCTTAGATCTAATTTATGGCTACACCTTC.

Worth noting for this clone: This sample includes further DNA sequences coding for the same CDR3. The gene calls are TRBV13 and TRBJ2-7, with TRBD2 identical over 8 bases. Trimming took 0 bases from V and 0 from J; bases not matched to a gene: 1. Germline loops: CDR1 PRHDT, CDR2 FYEKMQ (reference sequence). This CDR3 spans 15 amino acids. The CDR3 protein is CASSLGLAGSYEQYF. The CDR3, as DNA: TGTGCCAGCAGCTTAGGCCTAGCGGGCTCCTACGAGCAGTACTTC. Filled out from reference TRBV13 and TRBJ2-7, the complete variable domain reads AAGVIQSPRHLIKEKRETATLKCYPIPRHDTVYWYQQGPGQDPQFLISFYEKMQSDKGSIPDRFSAQQFSDYHSELNMSSLELGDSALYFCASSLGLAGSYEQYFGPGTRLTVT.

The genes are TRBV13 and TRBJ2-7; 8 nucleotides agree with TRBD2. Per germline, CDR1 PRHDT and CDR2 FYEKMQ (reference sequence). With 1 base clipped from V and 2 bases from J, the junction kept 4 bases outside the gene matches. The CDR3 spans 15 residues. CDR3 sequence (DNA): TGTGCCAGCAGCTTAGCAGCGGGGGTTCCCTACGAGCAGTACTTC. Translating gives CASSLAAGVPYEQYF.

In the case of this clone: This same CDR3 is encoded by further DNA sequences in the sample. The CDR3 spells CASSPLGTEAFF. CDR3 nucleotides: TGTGCCAGCAGCCCCCTGGGAACTGAAGCTTTCTTT. The J gene is TRBJ1-1, the V gene TRBV7-9; the D is unclear. The V end lost 5 bases, the J end lost 5 bases, and 9 bases lay between the germline ends. The germline V gene has CDR1 SEHNR and CDR2 FQNEAQ (reference sequence). The CDR3 is 12 residues long.

CDR3 in amino acids: CASSSYPRGGDTQYF. The CDR3 DNA follows: TGTGCCAGCAGTTCTTACCCCCGGGGGGGGGATACGCAGTATTTT. The chain couples TRBV28 to TRBJ2-3; 8 nucleotides line up with TRBD2. The germline gives CDR1 MDHEN, CDR2 SYDVKM. The V segment lost 4 bases and the J segment 6 bases; nucleotides outside the gene matches: 9. This CDR3 region has 15 residues.

The V and J genes are TRBV4-1 and TRBJ2-1, with 13 bases aligning to TRBD2. CDR3 length equals 15 residues. V trimming: 2 bases; J trimming: 9 bases; junction bases outside the gene matches: 4. CDR1 and CDR2 from the germline V gene are MGHRA and YSYEKL. The CDR3 sequence is CASSQTSGGEFEQFF. Here the CDR3 DNA reads TGCGCCAGCAGCCAAACTAGCGGGGGGGAGTTTGAGCAGTTCTTC.

This chain uses TRBV5-1 with TRBJ2-3; TRBD1 aligns across 7 bases. With 2 bases clipped from V and 0 bases from J, the junction kept 3 bases outside the gene matches. The CDR3 length is 15 residues. Germline-derived CDR1 and CDR2 are SGHRS and YFSETQ. The CDR3 region is CASSLRQGSTDTQYF. CDR3 DNA: TGCGCCAGCAGCTTACGACAGGGTAGCACAGATACGCAGTATTTT.

The CDR3 loop is CASNPSGEGRETQYF. CDR3 nucleotide sequence: TGTGCCAGCAACCCTTCGGGGGAGGGCAGGGAGACCCAGTACTTC. V gene TRBV2 combines with J gene TRBJ2-5, with TRBD2 matching 7 bases. The J segment lost 5 bases and the V segment lost 7 bases, leaving 13 bases of the junction unmatched. CDR1 is SNHLY and CDR2 is FYNNEI in the germline V gene. There are 15 residues in the CDR3.

As for this clone: Different DNA sequences within this sample yield the same CDR3. The J gene is TRBJ1-1, the V gene TRBV7-6, with D possibly being TRBD1 (6 bases). Trimming pared 3 bases from V and 1 base from J, leaving 6 bases between. Germline-derived CDR1 and CDR2 are SGHVS and FNYEAQ. The CDR3 is 13 amino acids. Here the CDR3 reads CASSLTGNTEAFF. For the CDR3, the DNA is TGTGCCAGCAGCTTGACAGGGAACACTGAAGCTTTCTTT.